This T cell receptor beta chain was captured in a study of beta chain features in type 1 diabetes. Via the markers CD45RO/CCR7/CD25/CD127/CD95/CD27, stem cell-like memory, regulatory, central memory and naive CD4+ cells were sorted. Sequencing targeted expressed TCRB transcripts, as all isolated RNA had been reverse transcribed. Some 4 million reads on average were seen across naive, central memory and regulatory T cell samples. Profiled with immunoSEQ multiplex PCR; TCRdb holds only in-frame clones, not every one. Of 250,000 to 350,000 clones listed, approximately 14% were seen once; the top ten hold 0.017%. This clone was counted only a few times. Its target is not known. This CDR3 is built from 15 residues. The V gene's germline CDR1 is LNHDA and CDR2 SQIVND (reference sequence). V trimming: 5 bases; J trimming: 8 bases; junction bases outside the gene matches: 7. Study-wide findings and caveats: PCR might show a preference for shorter templates, equally across patients and controls. Among patients with Type 1 diabetes, TCRB CDR3s were moderately but significantly shorter in every one of the four CD4+ subsets.

The origin of this receptor is a young man with type 1 diabetes. This chain links TRBV19 with TRBJ2-1; 12 nucleotides match TRBD2. The material sequenced was naive CD4+ T cells from blood. The DNA for the CDR3 is TGTGCCAGTAGTCGTCTAGCGGGAGGGCCGGATGAGCAGTTCTTC. It yields the protein CASSRLAGGPDEQFF.